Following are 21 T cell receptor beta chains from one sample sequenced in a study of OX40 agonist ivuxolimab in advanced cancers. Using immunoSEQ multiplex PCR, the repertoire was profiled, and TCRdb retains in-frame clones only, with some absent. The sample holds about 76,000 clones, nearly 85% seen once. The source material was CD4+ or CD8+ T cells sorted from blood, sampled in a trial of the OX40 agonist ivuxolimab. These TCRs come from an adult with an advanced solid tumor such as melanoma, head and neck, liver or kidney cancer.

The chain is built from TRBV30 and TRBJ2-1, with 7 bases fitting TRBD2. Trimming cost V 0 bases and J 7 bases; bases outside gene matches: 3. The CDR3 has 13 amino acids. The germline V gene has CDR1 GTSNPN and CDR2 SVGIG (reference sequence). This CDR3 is CAWSVLGGNEQFF. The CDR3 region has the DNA TGTGCCTGGAGTGTACTGGGAGGGAATGAGCAGTTCTTC. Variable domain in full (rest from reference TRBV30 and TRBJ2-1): SQTIHQWPATLVQPVGSPLSLECTVEGTSNPNLYWYRQAAGRGLQLLFYSVGIGQISSEVPQNLSASRPQDRQFILSSKKLLLSDSGFYLCAWSVLGGNEQFFGPGTRLTVL.

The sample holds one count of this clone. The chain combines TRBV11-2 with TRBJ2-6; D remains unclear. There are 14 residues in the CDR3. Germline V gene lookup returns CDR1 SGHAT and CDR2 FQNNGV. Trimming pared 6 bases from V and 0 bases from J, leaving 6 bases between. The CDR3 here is CASRVGSGANVLTF. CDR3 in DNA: TGTGCCAGCAGGGTAGGCTCTGGGGCCAACGTCCTGACTTTC.

The CDR3 protein is CASSLAGAGGETQYF. The CDR3 DNA is TGTGCCAGCAGCTTGGCCGGGGCAGGGGGCGAGACCCAGTACTTC. This chain uses TRBV5-4 with TRBJ2-5; 8 bases are a match to TRBD1. V was clipped by 0 bases and J by 5 bases; unmatched bases: 6. This CDR3 has 15 amino acids. In germline, CDR1 is SGHNT, CDR2 YYREEE (reference sequence).

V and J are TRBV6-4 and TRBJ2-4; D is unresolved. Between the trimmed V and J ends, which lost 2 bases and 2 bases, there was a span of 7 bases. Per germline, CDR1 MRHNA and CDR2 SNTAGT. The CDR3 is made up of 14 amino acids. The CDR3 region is CASSDKGPKNIQYF. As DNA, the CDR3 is TGTGCCAGCAGTGACAAAGGGCCCAAAAACATTCAGTACTTC.

The CDR3 is CASSRELAGGSYNEQFF. The CDR3 DNA sequence: TGTGCCAGCAGCAGGGAACTAGCGGGAGGATCCTACAATGAGCAGTTCTTC. The rearrangement uses TRBV5-4 and TRBJ2-1, with 12 bases lining up with TRBD2. Losses at the gene ends were 4 bases for V and 1 base for J; bases not matched to a gene: 6. CDR3 size: 17 residues. The V gene's germline CDR1 is SGHNT and CDR2 YYREEE (reference sequence).

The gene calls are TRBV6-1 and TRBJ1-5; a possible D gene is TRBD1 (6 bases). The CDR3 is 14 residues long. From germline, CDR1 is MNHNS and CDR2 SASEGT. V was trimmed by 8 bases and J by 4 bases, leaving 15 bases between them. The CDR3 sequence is CASGGRSFNQPQHF. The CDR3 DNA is TGTGCCAGCGGGGGCAGGTCTTTTAATCAGCCCCAGCATTTT.

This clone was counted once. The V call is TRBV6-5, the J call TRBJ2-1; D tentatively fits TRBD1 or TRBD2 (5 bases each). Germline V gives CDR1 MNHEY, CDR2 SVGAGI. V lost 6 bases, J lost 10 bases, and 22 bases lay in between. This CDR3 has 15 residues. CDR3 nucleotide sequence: TGTGCCAGCAGACCCCGGGACCATGAATTCGGGGAGCAGTTCTTC. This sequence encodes CASRPRDHEFGEQFF.

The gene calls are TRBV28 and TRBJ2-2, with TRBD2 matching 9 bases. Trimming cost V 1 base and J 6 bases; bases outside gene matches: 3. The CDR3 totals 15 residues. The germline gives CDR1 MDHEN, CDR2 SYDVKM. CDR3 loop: CASSLFSGGAGELFF. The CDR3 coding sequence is TGTGCCAGCAGTTTATTTAGCGGGGGAGCCGGGGAGCTGTTTTTT.

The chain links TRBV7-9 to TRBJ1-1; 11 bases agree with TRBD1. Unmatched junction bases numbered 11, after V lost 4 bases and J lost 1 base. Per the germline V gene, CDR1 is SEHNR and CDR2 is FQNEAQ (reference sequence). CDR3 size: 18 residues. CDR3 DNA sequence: TGTGCCAGCAGCTCACCTCCGGGACAGGGGGGATGGAACACTGAAGCTTTCTTT. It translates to CASSSPPGQGGWNTEAFF.

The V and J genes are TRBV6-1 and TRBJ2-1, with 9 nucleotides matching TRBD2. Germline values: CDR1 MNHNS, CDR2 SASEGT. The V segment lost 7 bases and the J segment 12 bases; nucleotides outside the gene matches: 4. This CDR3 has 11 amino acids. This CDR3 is CASTAGGWQFF. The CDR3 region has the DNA TGTGCCAGCACAGCGGGAGGATGGCAGTTCTTC.

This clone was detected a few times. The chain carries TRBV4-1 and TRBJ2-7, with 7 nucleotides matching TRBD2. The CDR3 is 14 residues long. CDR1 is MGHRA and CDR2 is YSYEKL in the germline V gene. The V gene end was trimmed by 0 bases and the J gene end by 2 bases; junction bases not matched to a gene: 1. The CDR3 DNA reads TGCGCCAGCAGCCAAGAGGGAGGGGCCTACGAGCAGTACTTC. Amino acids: CASSQEGGAYEQYF.

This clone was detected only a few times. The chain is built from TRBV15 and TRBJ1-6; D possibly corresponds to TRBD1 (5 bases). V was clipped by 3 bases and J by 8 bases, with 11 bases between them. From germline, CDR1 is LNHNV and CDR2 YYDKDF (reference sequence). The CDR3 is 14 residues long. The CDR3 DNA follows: TGTGCCACCAGCAGGGACACTCAGTATTCACCCCTCCACTTT. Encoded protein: CATSRDTQYSPLHF.

The CDR3 DNA is TGTGCCAGCAGCAACCCCGACAAGACTACCCGTGCGGGCTACACCTTC. It specifies CASSNPDKTTRAGYTF. The chain uses TRBV28 and TRBJ1-2; D uncertain. V lost 6 bases, J lost 8 bases, and 25 bases lay in between. CDR3 length: 16 amino acids. Germline values: CDR1 MDHEN, CDR2 SYDVKM.

The CDR3 sequence: CASSLERGAEQYF. The CDR3 DNA reads as TGTGCCAGCAGCTTGGAACGGGGCGCCGAGCAGTACTTC. The rearrangement uses TRBV7-2 and TRBJ2-7, with D possibly called TRBD1 or TRBD2 (5 bases each). Per germline, CDR1 SGHTA and CDR2 FQGNSA. Trimming stripped 3 bases from V and 6 bases from J, with 12 bases between. This CDR3 has 13 residues. The whole variable domain, remainder taken from reference TRBV7-2 and TRBJ2-7, is GAGVSQSPSNKVTEKGKDVELRCDPISGHTALYWYRQSLGQGLEFLIYFQGNSAPDKSGLPSDRFSAERTGGSVSTLTIQRTQQEDSAVYLCASSLERGAEQYFGPGTRLTVT.

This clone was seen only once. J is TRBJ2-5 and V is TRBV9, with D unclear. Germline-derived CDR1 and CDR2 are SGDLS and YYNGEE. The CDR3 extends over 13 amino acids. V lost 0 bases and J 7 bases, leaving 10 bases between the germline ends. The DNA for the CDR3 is TGTGCCAGCAGCGTAGGCGGATTTGGGACCCAGTACTTC. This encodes CASSVGGFGTQYF.

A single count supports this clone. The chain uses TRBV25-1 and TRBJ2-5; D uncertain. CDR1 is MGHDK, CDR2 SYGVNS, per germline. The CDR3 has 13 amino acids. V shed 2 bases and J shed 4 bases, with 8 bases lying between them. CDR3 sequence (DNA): TGTGCCAGCAGTGAAGTAACTCGAGAGACCCAGTACTTC. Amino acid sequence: CASSEVTRETQYF.

Here the CDR3 DNA reads TGTGCCAGCAGTTCAAGACCGCGGTTAAGCGAGCAGTACTTC. It translates to CASSSRPRLSEQYF. The chain links TRBV6-5 to TRBJ2-7; D unresolved. This CDR3 comprises 14 residues. Trimming stripped 4 bases from V and 6 bases from J, with 16 bases between. The germline V gene has CDR1 MNHEY and CDR2 SVGAGI.

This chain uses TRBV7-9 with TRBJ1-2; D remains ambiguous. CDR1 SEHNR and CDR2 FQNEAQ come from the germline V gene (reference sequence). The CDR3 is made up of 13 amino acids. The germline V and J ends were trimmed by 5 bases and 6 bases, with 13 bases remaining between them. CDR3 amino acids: CASSLISPDGYTF. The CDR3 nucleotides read TGTGCCAGCAGCCTCATCTCCCCAGATGGCTACACCTTC.

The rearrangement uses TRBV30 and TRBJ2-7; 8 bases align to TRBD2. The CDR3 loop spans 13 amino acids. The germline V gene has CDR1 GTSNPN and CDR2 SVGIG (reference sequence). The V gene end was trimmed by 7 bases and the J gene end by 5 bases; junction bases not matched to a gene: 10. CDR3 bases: TGTGCCTCTCTTAGTAGCGGGAAAAACGAGCAGTACTTC. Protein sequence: CASLSSGKNEQYF. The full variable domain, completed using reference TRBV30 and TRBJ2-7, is SQTIHQWPATLVQPVGSPLSLECTVEGTSNPNLYWYRQAAGRGLQLLFYSVGIGQISSEVPQNLSASRPQDRQFILSSKKLLLSDSGFYLCASLSSGKNEQYFGPGTRLTVT.

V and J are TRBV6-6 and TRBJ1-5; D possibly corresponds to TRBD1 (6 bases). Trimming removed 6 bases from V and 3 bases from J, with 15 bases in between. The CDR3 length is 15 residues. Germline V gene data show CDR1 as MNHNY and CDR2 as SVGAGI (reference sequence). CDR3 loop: CASRKGEVPNQPQHF. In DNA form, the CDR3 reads TGTGCCAGCAGAAAGGGGGAGGTTCCCAATCAGCCCCAGCATTTT.

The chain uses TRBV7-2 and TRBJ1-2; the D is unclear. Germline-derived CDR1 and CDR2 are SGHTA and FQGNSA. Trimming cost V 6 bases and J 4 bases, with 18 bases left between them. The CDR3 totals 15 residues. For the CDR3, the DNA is TGTGCCAGCAGTCACCCTGCCGGAGGGAGCTATGGCTACACCTTC. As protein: CASSHPAGGSYGYTF.